The present T cell receptor (beta chain) was sequenced within a study of beta chain features in type 1 diabetes. Study results and caveats: The study found that naive, central memory and Treg TCRB repertoires appeared more similar in patients than in healthy donors. The study left unresolved whether HLA type influences TCRB rearrangement. When Type 1 diabetes patients were examined, their TCRB CDR3s proved moderately but significantly shorter in all four CD4+ subsets. For cells with high TCR expression, cDNA sequencing could yield over-representation.

Expressed TCRB transcripts were sequenced because the entire RNA isolate underwent reverse transcription. Profiled with immunoSEQ multiplex PCR; TCRdb holds only in-frame clones, not every one. The profile shows 500,000 to 650,000 clones, over 10% of them singletons. Germline V gives CDR1 MNHNS, CDR2 SASEGT. The length of the CDR3 is 16 residues. V gave up 4 bases and J gave up 0 bases, with 13 bases separating them. Purity above 95% was achieved in all sorted populations. This clone was counted only a few times. What it recognizes is unknown. What was sequenced was naive CD4+ T cells from blood. This sequence joins TRBV6-1 and TRBJ2-1; no firm D call. This clonotype was obtained from a man aged 25 to 45 with type 1 diabetes. CDR3 sequence (DNA): TGTGCCAGCAGTGGGTCGGGTTTGAGCTCCTACAATGAGCAGTTCTTC. Residues: CASSGSGLSSYNEQFF.